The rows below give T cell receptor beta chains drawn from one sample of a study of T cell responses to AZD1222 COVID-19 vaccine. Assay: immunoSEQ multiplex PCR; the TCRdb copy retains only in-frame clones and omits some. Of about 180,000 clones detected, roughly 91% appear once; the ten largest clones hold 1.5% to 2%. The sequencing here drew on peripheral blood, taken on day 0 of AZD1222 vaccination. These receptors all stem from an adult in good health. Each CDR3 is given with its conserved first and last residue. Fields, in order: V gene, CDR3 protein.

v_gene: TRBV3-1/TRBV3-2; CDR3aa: CAATGTGEAFF
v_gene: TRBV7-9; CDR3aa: CASSLGVGVGYTF
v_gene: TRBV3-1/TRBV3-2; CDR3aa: CASSLKGGAPYGYTF
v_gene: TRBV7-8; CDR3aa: CASRSRGQATNEKLFF
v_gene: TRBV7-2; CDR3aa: CASSLEGPVNQPQHF
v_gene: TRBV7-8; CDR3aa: CASSLEGVSGANVLTF
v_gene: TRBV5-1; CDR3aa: CASSLGMVGVSGTDTQYF
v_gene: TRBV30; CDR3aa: CAWSGAVREKLFF
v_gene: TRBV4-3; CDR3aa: CASSQDLAGVAGELFF
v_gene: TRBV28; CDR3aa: CASRPGGTNEKLFF
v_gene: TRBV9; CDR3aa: CASSGQGVFSPLHF
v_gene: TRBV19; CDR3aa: CASSSRTEGTGELFF
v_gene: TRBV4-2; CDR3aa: CASTKEREAFF
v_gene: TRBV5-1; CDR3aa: CASSLGGGNYNEQFF
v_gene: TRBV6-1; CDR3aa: CASSELGPGRYGYTF
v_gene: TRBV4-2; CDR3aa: CASSQALAGDGYEQYF
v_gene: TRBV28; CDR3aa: CASTLEGTNAFF
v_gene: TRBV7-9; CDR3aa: CASSLMTGAYEQYF
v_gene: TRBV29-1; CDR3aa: CSVRGANQPQHF
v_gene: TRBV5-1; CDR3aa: CASSLGAGDKFF
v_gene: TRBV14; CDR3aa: CASSQDRGRYGYTF
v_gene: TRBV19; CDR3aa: CASSPTGTGGYGDTQYF
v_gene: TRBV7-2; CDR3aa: CASSPGAGQFF
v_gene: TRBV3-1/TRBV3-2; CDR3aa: CASSPRDGYGYTF
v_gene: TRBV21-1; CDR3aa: CASRGQGYTDTQYF
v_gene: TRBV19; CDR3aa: CASSIGPAGAYEQYF
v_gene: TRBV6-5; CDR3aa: CASTTTVNTEAFF
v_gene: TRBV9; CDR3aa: CASSEQGRVGTEAFF
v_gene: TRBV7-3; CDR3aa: CASTLGVGGNTEAFF
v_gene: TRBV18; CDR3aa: CASSPSTDSGNTIYF
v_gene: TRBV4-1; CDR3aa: CASSQGVGEQYF
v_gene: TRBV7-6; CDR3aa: CASSRPLDNEQFF
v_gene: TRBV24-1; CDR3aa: CATGIGGAGADTQYF
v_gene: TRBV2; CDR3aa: CASSERRTNEKLFF
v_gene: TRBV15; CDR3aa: CATSRDPQGPNTEAFF
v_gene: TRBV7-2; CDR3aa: CASSFATENYGYTF
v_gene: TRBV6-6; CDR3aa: CASSYEARRGETQYF
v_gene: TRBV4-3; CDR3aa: CASSQDPRGAREQFF
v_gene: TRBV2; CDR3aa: CASSADGRTGNTIYF
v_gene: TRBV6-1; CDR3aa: CASSEQGQGGQFF
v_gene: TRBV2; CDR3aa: CAHTKDLNTEAFF